Sequencing of this TCR beta chain was carried out in a study of regulatory dendritic cells for organ transplantation. Study-wide points: Regulatory dendritic cells appeared to expand memory CD8+ clones less than mature ones.

Note on this clone: Its antigen is not known.

Allogeneic regulatory or mature dendritic cells were co-cultured for about 5 days with CFSE-labeled sorted T cells at 1:10. TCRdb keeps only in-frame clones here, not all; method: immunoSEQ multiplex PCR. The sample records about 20,000 clones, approximately 85% being singletons. The sequenced sample was naive CD4+ T cells from blood cultured with dendritic cells. The subset is: CD45RA+ naive T cells. The receptor's source is a human donor in good health.

CDR3 sequence reads: CASSSLQKFPDTQYF. CDR3 nucleotide sequence: TGTGCCAGCAGCTCCCTTCAGAAGTTCCCAGATACGCAGTATTTT. The chain carries TRBV7-2 and TRBJ2-3, with D unresolved. This CDR3 has 15 residues. CDR1 is SGHTA and CDR2 is FQGNSA in the germline V gene. V was trimmed by 4 bases and J by 4 bases, leaving 15 bases between them. Combining the CDR3 with reference TRBV7-2 and TRBJ2-3 gives the whole variable domain GAGVSQSPSNKVTEKGKDVELRCDPISGHTALYWYRQSLGQGLEFLIYFQGNSAPDKSGLPSDRFSAERTGGSVSTLTIQRTQQEDSAVYLCASSSLQKFPDTQYFGPGTRLTVL.